These 18 T cell receptor beta chains share one sample of origin, sequenced in a study of persistence of HIV-infected CD4 T cells. Sequencing used immunoSEQ version 4 in survey mode. Produced via immunoSEQ multiplex PCR; TCRdb's table is partial and in-frame only. The top ten hold approximately 6.5% of the sample, which has about 33,000 clones, around 80% seen once. Their antigens remain unidentified. The stimulus was lysate of CMV-infected fibroblasts, 10 ug/mL. CD40L/CD69 double-negative CD45RO-high memory CD4+ T cells were collected. The starting material was CD4+ T cells sorted from PBMCs after approximately 19-hour stimulation, obtained from a patient who received antiretroviral therapy. Receptors were obtained from an adult woman with HIV who was CMV-seropositive.

The chain has TRBV6-5 and TRBJ1-1; the match to TRBD1 covers 7 bases. This CDR3 comprises 16 residues. V gave up 4 bases and J gave up 3 bases; unmatched junction bases: 11. Looked up from germline, CDR1 is MNHEY and CDR2 is SVGAGI. As DNA, the CDR3 is TGTGCCAGCAGTTTTACCGACAGGGCAAGGTACACTGAAGCTTTCTTT. It yields the protein CASSFTDRARYTEAFF.

The genes are TRBV25-1 and TRBJ1-1; maybe TRBD1 (6 bases). V lost 10 bases to trimming and J lost 5 bases, with 17 bases between them. The CDR3 loop spans 13 amino acids. Germline-derived CDR1 and CDR2 are MGHDK and SYGVNS. The CDR3 bases are TGTGCCACACGAGGGGGTCGGTGGACTGAAGCTTTCTTT. This gives the protein CATRGGRWTEAFF. The complete variable domain, with remaining parts taken from reference TRBV25-1 and TRBJ1-1, reads EADIYQTPRYLVIGTGKKITLECSQTMGHDKMYWYQQDPGMELHLIHYSYGVNSTEKGDLSSESTVSRIRTEHFPLTLESARPSHTSQYLCATRGGRWTEAFFGQGTRLTVV.

The rearrangement uses TRBV2 and TRBJ1-1, with TRBD1 as a possible D gene (6 bases). Germline CDR1 is SNHLY and CDR2 is FYNNEI. V lost 4 bases to trimming and J lost 5 bases, with 8 bases between them. The CDR3 has 12 residues. The CDR3 spells CASSGDITEAFF. CDR3 sequence (DNA): TGTGCCAGCAGTGGGGACATTACTGAAGCTTTCTTT. The full variable domain, with the rest looked up from reference TRBV2 and TRBJ1-1, is EPEVTQTPSHQVTQMGQEVILRCVPISNHLYFYWYRQILGQKVEFLVSFYNNEISEKSEIFDDQFSVERPDGSNFTLKIRSTKLEDSAMYFCASSGDITEAFFGQGTRLTVV.

V usage is TRBV12-3 or TRBV12-4 and J usage is TRBJ1-1; D might be TRBD1 (5 bases). The CDR3 is 13 residues long. With 5 bases removed from V and 0 bases from J, the gap between germline ends came to 7 bases. CDR3 loop: CASSLQVNTEAFF. As DNA, the CDR3 is TGTGCCAGCAGTCTACAGGTGAACACTGAAGCTTTCTTT.

As DNA, the CDR3 is TGTGCCACCAGCAGAGCCCAGGGTAACACCGGGGAGCTGTTTTTT. This gives the protein CATSRAQGNTGELFF. V is TRBV15 and J is TRBJ2-2; a possible D gene is TRBD1 (5 bases). Trimming took 1 base from V and 2 from J, leaving 8 bases between them. CDR3 length: 15 residues. Germline V gene data show CDR1 as LNHNV and CDR2 as YYDKDF (reference sequence). Using reference TRBV15 and TRBJ2-2 for the parts outside the CDR3, the full variable domain is DAMVIQNPRYQVTQFGKPVTLSCSQTLNHNVMYWYQQKSSQAPKLLFHYYDKDFNNEADTPDNFQSRRPNTSFCFLDIRSPGLGDTAMYLCATSRAQGNTGELFFGEGSRLTVL.

V usage is TRBV24-1 and J usage is TRBJ1-1, with no clear D. Germline V gene sequence: CDR1 KGHDR, CDR2 SFDVKD. The CDR3 is 14 amino acids. With 7 bases removed from V and 1 base from J, the gap between germline ends came to 12 bases. The CDR3 bases are TGTGCCACCAGGGGCGAGGGTCCGAACACTGAAGCTTTCTTT. Translation gives CATRGEGPNTEAFF.

This clone was picked up one time. V is TRBV5-6 and J is TRBJ2-5; D is unresolved. The CDR3 has 12 amino acids. Trimming took off 0 bases at V and 5 bases at J, with 5 bases between the two ends. Germline-derived CDR1 and CDR2 are SGHDT and YYEEEE. As DNA, the CDR3 is TGTGCCAGCAGCTTGGCTCGGGAGACCCAGTACTTC. Amino acid sequence: CASSLARETQYF.

The chain carries TRBV19 and TRBJ1-5; tentative D call: TRBD1 (5 bases). The CDR3 spans 13 residues. The V and J ends lost 5 bases and 5 bases respectively, with 10 bases between them. The germline gives CDR1 LNHDA, CDR2 SQIVND (reference sequence). The CDR3 reads CASSETAYQPQHF. CDR3 bases: TGTGCCAGTAGTGAGACAGCGTATCAGCCCCAGCATTTT.

The chain combines TRBV19 with TRBJ1-2; unclear D gene. CDR3 length: 14 residues. V dropped 9 bases and J dropped 0 bases, with 14 bases sitting between them. Germline CDR1 is LNHDA and CDR2 is SQIVND (reference sequence). CDR3 DNA: TGTGCCAGGAAAGAAAGATCCACTAACTATGGCTACACCTTC. It is translated as CARKERSTNYGYTF.

This chain links TRBV27 with TRBJ1-1, with 9 bases identical to TRBD1. With 6 bases clipped from V and 8 bases from J, the junction kept 10 bases outside the gene matches. The CDR3 totals 14 residues. Germline V gene data show CDR1 as MNHEY and CDR2 as SMNVEV (reference sequence). Here the CDR3 reads CASRKGQGISEAFF. In DNA form, the CDR3 reads TGTGCCAGCAGAAAGGGACAGGGAATAAGCGAAGCTTTCTTT.

Turning to this clone: Other DNA variants within this sample encode the same CDR3. This chain joins TRBV19 and TRBJ1-2; 7 nucleotides agree with TRBD1. The germline gives CDR1 LNHDA, CDR2 SQIVND (reference sequence). The ends lost 4 bases at V and 2 bases at J; junction bases unmatched: 4. CDR3 size: 14 residues. For the CDR3, the DNA is TGTGCCAGTAGTACGGGACAGTTAAACTATGGCTACACCTTC. It yields the protein CASSTGQLNYGYTF. Full variable domain (outside the CDR3, taken from reference TRBV19 and TRBJ1-2): DGGITQSPKYLFRKEGQNVTLSCEQNLNHDAMYWYRQDPGQGLRLIYYSQIVNDFQKGDIAEGYSVSREKKESFPLTVTSAQKNPTAFYLCASSTGQLNYGYTFGSGTRLTVV.

The J gene is TRBJ2-5, the V gene TRBV24-1; D is unresolved. Trimming pared 5 bases from V and 3 bases from J, leaving 6 bases between. The V gene's germline CDR1 is KGHDR and CDR2 SFDVKD. This CDR3 comprises 12 residues. As DNA, the CDR3 is TGTGCCACCAGTGTCGGTGAAGAGACCCAGTACTTC. Amino acids: CATSVGEETQYF.

J is TRBJ1-1 and V is TRBV6-2 or TRBV6-3; no reliable D call. V was shortened by 5 bases and J by 5 bases, with 12 bases between the two germline ends. This CDR3 has 13 amino acids. The V gene's germline CDR1 is MNHEY and CDR2 SVGEGT. Written as DNA, the CDR3 is TGTGCCAGCAGTAGATCCCCGACGACTGAAGCTTTCTTT. As protein: CASSRSPTTEAFF.

This clone was observed a few times. V gene TRBV7-9 combines with J gene TRBJ2-7; D is unclear. The ends were cut back, 5 bases at V and 5 bases at J, with 16 bases in the middle. Germline CDR1 reads SEHNR; CDR2 reads FQNEAQ (reference sequence). The CDR3 is made up of 14 amino acids. The CDR3 DNA reads TGTGCCAGCAGCCTTGGAAGGGTATCCGACGAGCAGTACTTC. Its translation: CASSLGRVSDEQYF. Looking up the rest from reference TRBV7-9 and TRBJ2-7 gives the full variable domain: DTGVSQNPRHKITKRGQNVTFRCDPISEHNRLYWYRQTLGQGPEFLTYFQNEAQLEKSRLLSDRFSAERPKGSFSTLEIQRTEQGDSAMYLCASSLGRVSDEQYFGPGTRLTVT.

The chain recombines TRBV6-5 with TRBJ1-1; 8 bases are shared with TRBD1. In germline, CDR1 is MNHEY, CDR2 SVGAGI. The CDR3 is 14 amino acids. The V segment lost 5 bases and the J segment 5 bases; nucleotides outside the gene matches: 7. The CDR3 sequence is CASSRTGRRTEAFF. The CDR3 bases are TGTGCCAGCAGTAGGACAGGGAGGAGAACTGAAGCTTTCTTT.

V gene TRBV18 combines with J gene TRBJ1-1; TRBD1 aligns across 7 bases. Germline-derived CDR1 and CDR2 are KGHSH and LQKENI. With 3 bases clipped from V and 6 bases from J, the junction kept 4 bases outside the gene matches. The CDR3 extends over 13 amino acids. CDR3 nucleotide sequence: TGTGCCAGCTCACCCCGGACAGGTCCTGAAGCTTTCTTT. The encoded protein is CASSPRTGPEAFF.

This clone was counted a few times. The rearrangement uses TRBV6-5 and TRBJ1-5, with D possibly matching TRBD1 (6 bases). Germline V CDR1 and CDR2: MNHEY, SVGAGI. This CDR3 has 15 residues. V was cut by 6 bases and J by 7 bases, with 19 bases left in between. The CDR3 coding sequence is TGTGCCAGCAGGGTAACAACAGGGTCCTCGCAGCCCCAGCATTTT. Translating gives CASRVTTGSSQPQHF.

This clone showed up just a few times. V and J are TRBV5-1 and TRBJ2-7, with D hard to call. CDR3 size: 13 residues. Trimming removed 3 bases from V and 3 bases from J, with 10 bases in between. Germline V gene data show CDR1 as SGHRS and CDR2 as YFSETQ. The CDR3 reads CASSSKVGYEQYF. In DNA form, the CDR3 reads TGCGCCAGCAGCTCCAAAGTCGGCTACGAGCAGTACTTC.